The 21 T cell receptor beta chains below come from one sample, sequenced in a study of blood T cell repertoires in COVID-19 (dated by TCRdb to the early 2020s). Libraries were constructed by the immunoSEQ multiplex PCR assay. TCRdb re-hosts the immuneACCESS table, in-frame sequences only. Its copies lack some clones; in the studies checked, an unresolved V gene accounts for under half of them, and the cause for the rest is not known. This sample gives 230,000 or so clones in total; about 85% of them show up just once. The top ten clonotypes cover under 8% of the sample. Sequenced material: PBMCs or T cells enriched from blood (not recorded which). These receptors were obtained from a woman aged 45 to 65 who had been exposed to COVID-19.

The V and J genes are TRBV2 and TRBJ2-1, with D tentatively TRBD2 (6 bases). The V end lost 5 bases, the J end lost 2 bases, and 10 bases lay between the germline ends. The CDR3 has 14 amino acids. Germline V gene data show CDR1 as SNHLY and CDR2 as FYNNEI. CDR3 DNA sequence: TGTGCCAGCAGTAGGGGACTGCCCTACAATGAGCAGTTCTTC. Encoded protein: CASSRGLPYNEQFF.

DNA of the CDR3: TGTGCCAGCGGTGGGCCGGGACAGACGGGTGAGCAGTACTTC. As protein: CASGGPGQTGEQYF. The chain carries TRBV9 and TRBJ2-7; 7 bases align to TRBD1. This CDR3 is 14 amino acids long. After removal of 7 bases from V and 7 bases from J, the junction contained 14 bases not matched to a gene. Germline V gene data show CDR1 as SGDLS and CDR2 as YYNGEE.

The gene calls are TRBV7-9 and TRBJ1-2, with 8 nucleotides matching TRBD1. Germline V lookup: CDR1 SEHNR, CDR2 FQNEAQ (reference sequence). The length of the CDR3 is 15 residues. J lost 6 bases, V lost 5 bases, and 11 bases had no gene match. CDR3 sequence: CASSGGSQGADGYTF. The CDR3 coding sequence is TGTGCCAGCAGCGGCGGCTCGCAGGGGGCCGATGGCTACACCTTC.

The chain employs TRBV7-2 and TRBJ2-1; 9 bases are a match to TRBD2. Germline CDR1 and CDR2: SGHTA and FQGNSA. The CDR3 totals 17 residues. V was pared by 0 bases and J by 4 bases, with 7 bases of the junction left unmatched. In nucleotides, the CDR3 is TGTGCCAGCAGCTTAGCGCTGCTAGCGGGGTCTTACAATGAGCAGTTCTTC. This codes for CASSLALLAGSYNEQFF.

The rearrangement links TRBV7-2 to TRBJ2-1, with D maybe TRBD2 (7 bases). The CDR3 consists of 15 residues. Germline V gene data show CDR1 as SGHTA and CDR2 as FQGNSA. Trimming cost V 0 bases and J 7 bases, with 13 bases left between them. CDR3 nucleotides: TGTGCCAGCAGCTTAGCAGGGGGGGCCTGGAATGAGCAGTTCTTC. As protein: CASSLAGGAWNEQFF.

In its sample, this clone was seen a few times. The V gene is TRBV6-5, the J gene TRBJ1-1; the D gene is possibly TRBD1 (5 bases). V was trimmed by 4 bases and J by 6 bases, leaving 15 bases between them. Germline lookup yields CDR1 MNHEY and CDR2 SVGAGI. The CDR3 covers 14 residues. CDR3 region: CASSSGGEKAEAFF. For the CDR3, the DNA is TGTGCCAGCAGTTCCGGGGGTGAGAAGGCTGAAGCTTTCTTT.

The V and J genes are TRBV10-1 and TRBJ1-3; no clear D gene. From germline, CDR1 is WNHNN and CDR2 SYGVQD (reference sequence). This CDR3 has 16 residues. The ends were cut back, 2 bases at V and 0 bases at J, with 11 bases in the middle. The DNA of the CDR3 is TGCGCCAGCAGTGAGACAGTCGGCTGCTCTGGAAACACCATATATTTT. It specifies CASSETVGCSGNTIYF.

The J gene is TRBJ2-5, the V gene TRBV7-9, with 11 bases matching TRBD2. The J segment lost 5 bases and the V segment lost 4 bases, leaving 9 bases of the junction unmatched. The CDR3 consists of 16 residues. Germline V CDR1 and CDR2: SEHNR, FQNEAQ (reference sequence). CDR3 DNA: TGTGCCAGCAGCTCCTTGGGACTAGCGGATCTGGAGACCCAGTACTTC. Translation gives CASSSLGLADLETQYF.

V is TRBV6-5 and J is TRBJ1-1; the match to TRBD1 covers 7 bases. The CDR3 contains 14 residues. V was clipped by 5 bases and J by 11 bases; unmatched bases: 14. Germline V gives CDR1 MNHEY, CDR2 SVGAGI. This chain's CDR3 is CASSNRQGRVDAFF. The CDR3, as DNA: TGTGCCAGCAGTAACCGACAGGGACGGGTAGACGCTTTCTTT.

This sequence joins TRBV29-1 and TRBJ1-1; no clear D. V lost 8 bases, J lost 2 bases, and 9 bases lay in between. The CDR3 sequence is 11 residues long. The germline CDR1 and CDR2 sequences are SQVTM and ANQGSEA. CDR3 loop: CSYRRNTEAFF. As DNA, the CDR3 is TGCAGCTACCGCAGAAACACTGAAGCTTTCTTT.

The chain carries TRBV6-2 or TRBV6-3 and TRBJ1-6; no clear D gene. The CDR3 is made up of 14 amino acids. Germline CDR1 reads MNHEY; CDR2 reads SVGEGT. The ends were cut back, 2 bases at V and 10 bases at J, with 12 bases in the middle. This CDR3 reads CASSYDGSGSPLHF. The DNA of the CDR3 is TGTGCCAGCAGTTACGACGGGAGTGGATCACCCCTCCACTTT.

The V gene is TRBV5-6, the J gene TRBJ2-2; a weak D match, TRBD1 (5 bases). The CDR3 is 14 residues long. V dropped 4 bases and J dropped 2 bases, with 9 bases sitting between them. From germline, CDR1 is SGHDT and CDR2 YYEEEE. This CDR3 reads CASSQDINTGELFF. The CDR3 nucleotides read TGTGCCAGCAGCCAGGACATTAACACCGGGGAGCTGTTTTTT.

V is TRBV13 and J is TRBJ2-7, with 7 bases lining up with TRBD1. CDR1 is PRHDT, CDR2 FYEKMQ, per germline (reference sequence). Trimming removed 5 bases from V and 7 bases from J; junction bases left unmatched: 5. This CDR3 contains 12 residues. CDR3 sequence reads: CASSAPTGEQYF. Here the CDR3 DNA reads TGTGCCAGCAGCGCCCCGACAGGGGAGCAGTACTTC.

With respect to this clone: One base away lies a much larger clone, so this may be a sequencing read error. The chain joins TRBV12-3 or TRBV12-4 to TRBJ1-5, with D unresolved. Trimming left V 4 bases short and J 4 bases short, with 5 bases between. The length of the CDR3 is 12 residues. CDR3 protein: CASSSVNQPQHF. For the CDR3, the DNA is TGTGCCAGCAGTTCCGTAAATCAGCCCCAGCATTTT.

The V gene is TRBV28, the J gene TRBJ2-4; D is unclear. V was clipped by 3 bases and J by 7 bases, with 13 bases between them. CDR1 is MDHEN and CDR2 is SYDVKM in the germline V gene. The CDR3 has 14 residues. The CDR3 nucleotides read TGTGCCAGCAGTTTTGTGGGCATTGGGAACATTCAGTACTTC. Its translation: CASSFVGIGNIQYF.

The genes are TRBV11-1 and TRBJ1-1; 9 bases are a match to TRBD1. Per germline, CDR1 SGHAT and CDR2 FQDESV (reference sequence). The junction had 6 bases not matched to a gene; V was cut back by 3 bases and J by 1 base. The CDR3 loop spans 16 amino acids. The CDR3 nucleotides are TGTGCCAGCAGCTTGGGGACAGGGACTCAGAACACTGAAGCTTTCTTT. Translated: CASSLGTGTQNTEAFF.

This sequence joins TRBV4-3 and TRBJ1-3; D unclear. The CDR3 is 14 residues long. Trimming pared 3 bases from V and 7 bases from J, leaving 13 bases between. CDR1 LGHNA and CDR2 YSLEER come from the germline V gene. The CDR3 reads CASSQEVGGNTIYF. As DNA, the CDR3 is TGCGCCAGCAGCCAGGAGGTTGGCGGGAACACCATATATTTT.

The rearrangement links TRBV5-1 to TRBJ1-2; TRBD1 might be the D (6 bases). Trimming shortened V by 4 bases and J by 0 bases, and 13 bases separated the two germline ends. CDR1 and CDR2 (germline): SGHRS, YFSETQ. The CDR3 consists of 15 residues. CDR3 coding DNA: TGCGCCAGCAGCCCCAGACAGGCCTCTAACTATGGCTACACCTTC. It is translated as CASSPRQASNYGYTF.

On this clone itself: Different DNA sequences within this sample yield the same CDR3. The chain joins TRBV5-1 to TRBJ2-5, with TRBD2 as a possible D gene (6 bases). CDR3 length: 13 amino acids. Trimming took off 3 bases at V and 3 bases at J, with 9 bases between the two ends. Germline V lookup: CDR1 SGHRS, CDR2 YFSETQ. The CDR3, as DNA: TGCGCCAGCAGCTCGTTAGCGGAAGAGACCCAGTACTTC. It codes for CASSSLAEETQYF.

The gene calls are TRBV30 and TRBJ2-1, with D perhaps TRBD2 (7 bases). This CDR3 is 15 amino acids long. CDR1 GTSNPN and CDR2 SVGIG come from the germline V gene (reference sequence). V lost 2 bases and J lost 2, with 13 bases in between. The CDR3 here is CAWSFGGRPYNEQFF. For the CDR3, the DNA is TGTGCCTGGAGTTTCGGGGGGCGTCCCTACAATGAGCAGTTCTTC.

This clone was detected only a few times. The rearrangement uses TRBV5-1 and TRBJ1-2, with 9 bases fitting TRBD1. Unmatched junction bases numbered 5, after V lost 4 bases and J lost 4 bases. The CDR3 extends over 14 amino acids. Germline assignment: CDR1 SGHRS and CDR2 YFSETQ. CDR3 bases: TGCGCCAGCAGCCAAATGACAGGGGGCTATGGCTACACCTTC. Translated, it gives CASSQMTGGYGYTF. Full variable domain (remainder filled in from reference TRBV5-1 and TRBJ1-2): KAGVTQTPRYLIKTRGQQVTLSCSPISGHRSVSWYQQTPGQGLQFLFEYFSETQRNKGNFPGRFSGRQFSNSRSEMNVSTLELGDSALYLCASSQMTGGYGYTFGSGTRLTVV.